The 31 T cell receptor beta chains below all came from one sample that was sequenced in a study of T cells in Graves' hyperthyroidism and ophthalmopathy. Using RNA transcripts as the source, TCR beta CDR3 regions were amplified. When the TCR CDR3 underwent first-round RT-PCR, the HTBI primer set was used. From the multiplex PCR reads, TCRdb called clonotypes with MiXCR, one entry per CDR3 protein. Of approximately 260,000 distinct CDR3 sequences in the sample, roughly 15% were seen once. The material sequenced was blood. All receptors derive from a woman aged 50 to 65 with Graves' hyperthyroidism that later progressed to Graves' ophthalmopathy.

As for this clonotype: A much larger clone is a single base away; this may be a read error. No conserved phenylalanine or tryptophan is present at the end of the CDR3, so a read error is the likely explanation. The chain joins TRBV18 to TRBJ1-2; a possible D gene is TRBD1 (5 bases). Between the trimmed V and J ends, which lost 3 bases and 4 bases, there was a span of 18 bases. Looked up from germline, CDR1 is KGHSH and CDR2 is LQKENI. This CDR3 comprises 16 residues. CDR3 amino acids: CASSPKGHSSGYGYTL. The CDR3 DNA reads TGTGCCAGCTCACCGAAAGGACACTCTAGCGGCTATGGCTACACCCTC.

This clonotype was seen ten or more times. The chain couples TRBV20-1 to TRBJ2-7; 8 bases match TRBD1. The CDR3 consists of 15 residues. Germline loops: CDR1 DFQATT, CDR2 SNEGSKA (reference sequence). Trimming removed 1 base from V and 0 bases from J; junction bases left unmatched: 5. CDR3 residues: CSARGDRGSSYEQYF. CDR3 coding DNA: TGCAGTGCTAGAGGAGACAGGGGTAGCTCCTACGAGCAGTACTTC.

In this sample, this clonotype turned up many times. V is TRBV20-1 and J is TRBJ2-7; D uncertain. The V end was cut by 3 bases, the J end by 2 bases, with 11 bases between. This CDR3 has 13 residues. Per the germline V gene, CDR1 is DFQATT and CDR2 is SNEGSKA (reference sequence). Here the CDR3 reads CSARRPLTYEQYF. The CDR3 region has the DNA TGCAGTGCTAGGAGGCCATTGACCTACGAGCAGTACTTC.

DNA of the CDR3: TGTGCCTGGAGTGTAGCCTCTCGCACGGAAGGCTCTGGAAACACCATATATTTT. Encoded protein: CAWSVASRTEGSGNTIYF. The J gene is TRBJ1-3, the V gene TRBV30; D not certain. Germline lookup yields CDR1 GTSNPN and CDR2 SVGIG (reference sequence). This CDR3 has 18 amino acids. The V end lost 0 bases, the J end lost 0 bases, and 18 bases lay between the germline ends.

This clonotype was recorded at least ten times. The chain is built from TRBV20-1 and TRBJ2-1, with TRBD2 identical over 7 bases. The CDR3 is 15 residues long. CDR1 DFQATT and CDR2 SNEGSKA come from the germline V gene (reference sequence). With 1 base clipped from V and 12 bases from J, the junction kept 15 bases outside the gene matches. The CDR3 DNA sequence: TGCAGTGCTAGAGGGAGGGCGACTAGCTATATTCGGCAGTTCTTC. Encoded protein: CSARGRATSYIRQFF.

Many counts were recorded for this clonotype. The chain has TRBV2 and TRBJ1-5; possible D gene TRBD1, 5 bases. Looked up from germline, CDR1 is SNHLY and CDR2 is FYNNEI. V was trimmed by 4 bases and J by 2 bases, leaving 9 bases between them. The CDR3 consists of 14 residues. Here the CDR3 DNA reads TGTGCCAGCAGTGTTGACAGAGGCAATCAGCCCCAGCATTTT. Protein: CASSVDRGNQPQHF.

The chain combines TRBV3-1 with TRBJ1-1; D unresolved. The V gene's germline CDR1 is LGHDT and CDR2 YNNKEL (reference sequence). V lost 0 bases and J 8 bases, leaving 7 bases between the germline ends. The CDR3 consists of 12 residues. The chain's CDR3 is CASSQEGREAFF. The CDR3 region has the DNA TGTGCCAGCAGCCAAGAGGGCAGGGAAGCTTTCTTT.

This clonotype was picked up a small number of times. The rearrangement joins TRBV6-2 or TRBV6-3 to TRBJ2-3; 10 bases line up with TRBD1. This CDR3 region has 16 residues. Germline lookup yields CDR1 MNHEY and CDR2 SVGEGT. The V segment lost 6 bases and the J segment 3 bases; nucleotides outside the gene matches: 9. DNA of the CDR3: TGTGCCAGCAGCCGGGCCGACAGGGGGCTGACAGATACGCAGTATTTT. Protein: CASSRADRGLTDTQYF.

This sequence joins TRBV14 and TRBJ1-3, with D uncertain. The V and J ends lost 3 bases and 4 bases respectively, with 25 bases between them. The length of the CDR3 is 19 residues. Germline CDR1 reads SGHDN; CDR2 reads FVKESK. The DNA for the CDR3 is TGTGCCAGCAGCCACAGAATGGGCGACTCGTTTGAATGGGGAAACACCATATATTTT. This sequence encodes CASSHRMGDSFEWGNTIYF.

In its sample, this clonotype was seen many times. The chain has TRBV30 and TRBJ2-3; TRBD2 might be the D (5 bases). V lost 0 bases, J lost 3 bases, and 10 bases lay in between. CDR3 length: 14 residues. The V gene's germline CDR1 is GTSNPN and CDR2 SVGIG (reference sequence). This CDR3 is CAWSVKLATDTQYF. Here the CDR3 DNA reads TGTGCCTGGAGTGTGAAGCTAGCTACAGATACGCAGTATTTT.

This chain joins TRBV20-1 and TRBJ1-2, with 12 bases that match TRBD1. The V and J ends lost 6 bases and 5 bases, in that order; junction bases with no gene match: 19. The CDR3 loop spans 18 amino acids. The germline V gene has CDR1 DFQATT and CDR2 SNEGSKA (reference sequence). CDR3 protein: CSAPIAGTGGAVGYGYTF. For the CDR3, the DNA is TGCAGTGCCCCTATAGCCGGGACAGGGGGCGCCGTGGGGTATGGCTACACCTTC.

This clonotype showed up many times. The CDR3 loop reads CASSLAGGNEQYF. The CDR3 DNA is TGTGCCAGCAGCTTAGCTGGAGGGAACGAGCAGTACTTC. The V gene is TRBV7-9, the J gene TRBJ2-7; tentatively, D is TRBD2 (6 bases). Between the trimmed V and J ends, which lost 0 bases and 5 bases, there was a span of 8 bases. Looked up from germline, CDR1 is SEHNR and CDR2 is FQNEAQ (reference sequence). This CDR3 contains 13 residues.

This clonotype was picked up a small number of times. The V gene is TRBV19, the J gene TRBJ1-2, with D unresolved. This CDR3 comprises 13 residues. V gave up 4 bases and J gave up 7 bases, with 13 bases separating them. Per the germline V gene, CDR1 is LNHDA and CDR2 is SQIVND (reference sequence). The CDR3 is CASSNTGRSGYTF. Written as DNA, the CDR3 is TGTGCCAGTAGTAATACCGGGAGGTCTGGCTACACCTTC.

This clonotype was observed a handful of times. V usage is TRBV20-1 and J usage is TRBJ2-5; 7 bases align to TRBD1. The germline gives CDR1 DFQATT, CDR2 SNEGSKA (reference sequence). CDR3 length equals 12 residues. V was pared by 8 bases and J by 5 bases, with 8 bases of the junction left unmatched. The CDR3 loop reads CSTRQGGETQYF. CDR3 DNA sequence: TGCAGTACCCGACAGGGCGGGGAGACCCAGTACTTC.

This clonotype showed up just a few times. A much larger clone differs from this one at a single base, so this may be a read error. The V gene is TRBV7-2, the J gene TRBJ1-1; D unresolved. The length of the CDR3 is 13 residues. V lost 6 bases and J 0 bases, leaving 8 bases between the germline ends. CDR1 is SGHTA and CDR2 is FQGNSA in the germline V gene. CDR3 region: CASRPQLNTEAFF. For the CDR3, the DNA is TGTGCCAGCAGACCTCAGCTGAACACTGAAGCTTTCTTT.

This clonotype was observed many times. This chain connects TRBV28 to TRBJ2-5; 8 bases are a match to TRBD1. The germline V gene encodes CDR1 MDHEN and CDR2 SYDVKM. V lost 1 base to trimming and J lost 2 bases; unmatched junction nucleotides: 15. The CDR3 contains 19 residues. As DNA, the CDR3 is TGTGCCAGCAGTTTATCCTGTCCCGGGACAGGAAAGATACAAGAGACCCAGTACTTC. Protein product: CASSLSCPGTGKIQETQYF.

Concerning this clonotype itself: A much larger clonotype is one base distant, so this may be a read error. The CDR3 nucleotides are TGTGCCAGCAGTGAACAGGGCCAGGATAATTCACCCCTCCACTTT. This translates into CASSEQGQDNSPLHF. The chain employs TRBV2 and TRBJ1-6, with D maybe TRBD1 (5 bases). Trimming removed 2 bases at V and 5 bases at J, with 10 bases between. Germline V gene sequence: CDR1 SNHLY, CDR2 FYNNEI. The CDR3 runs to 15 residues. Using reference TRBV2 and TRBJ1-6 for the parts outside the CDR3, the full variable domain is EPEVTQTPSHQVTQMGQEVILRCVPISNHLYFYWYRQILGQKVEFLVSFYNNEISEKSEIFDDQFSVERPDGSNFTLKIRSTKLEDSAMYFCASSEQGQDNSPLHFGNGTRLTVT.

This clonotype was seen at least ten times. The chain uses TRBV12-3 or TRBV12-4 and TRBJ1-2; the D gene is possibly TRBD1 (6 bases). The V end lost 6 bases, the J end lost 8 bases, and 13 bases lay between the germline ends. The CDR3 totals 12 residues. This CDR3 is CASRSGQWGYTF. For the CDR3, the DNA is TGTGCCAGCAGATCCGGACAGTGGGGCTACACCTTC.

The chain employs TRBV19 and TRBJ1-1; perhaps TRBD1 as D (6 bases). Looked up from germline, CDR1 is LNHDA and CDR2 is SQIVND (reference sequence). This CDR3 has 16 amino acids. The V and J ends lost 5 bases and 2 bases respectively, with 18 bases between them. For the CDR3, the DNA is TGTGCCAGTAGTCCTCGACAGGCGCAAGGAAACACTGAAGCTTTCTTT. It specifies CASSPRQAQGNTEAFF.

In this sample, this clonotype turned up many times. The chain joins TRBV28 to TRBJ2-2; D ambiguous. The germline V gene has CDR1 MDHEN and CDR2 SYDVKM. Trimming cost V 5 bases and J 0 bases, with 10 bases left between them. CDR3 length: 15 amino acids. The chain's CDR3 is CASSGLGSNTGELFF. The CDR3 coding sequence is TGTGCCAGCAGTGGTCTAGGGTCGAACACCGGGGAGCTGTTTTTT.

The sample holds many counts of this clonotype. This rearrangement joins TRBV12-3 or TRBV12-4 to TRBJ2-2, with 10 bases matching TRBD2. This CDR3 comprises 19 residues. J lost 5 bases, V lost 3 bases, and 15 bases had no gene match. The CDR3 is CASSFRGWASGSSTGELFF. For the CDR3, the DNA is TGTGCCAGCAGTTTTAGGGGTTGGGCTAGCGGGAGTTCTACCGGGGAGCTGTTTTTT.

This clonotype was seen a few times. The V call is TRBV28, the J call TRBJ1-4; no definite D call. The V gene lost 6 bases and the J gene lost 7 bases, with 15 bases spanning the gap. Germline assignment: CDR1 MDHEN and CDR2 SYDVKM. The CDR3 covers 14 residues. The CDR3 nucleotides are TGTGCCAGCAGGTCACTCCCAGGACCTGAAAAACTGTTTTTT. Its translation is CASRSLPGPEKLFF.

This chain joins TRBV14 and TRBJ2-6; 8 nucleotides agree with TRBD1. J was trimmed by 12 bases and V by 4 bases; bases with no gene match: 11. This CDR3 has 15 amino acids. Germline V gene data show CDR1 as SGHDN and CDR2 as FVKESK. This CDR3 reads CASSPVTGDGFVLTF. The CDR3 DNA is TGTGCCAGCAGCCCCGTGACAGGGGATGGTTTCGTCCTGACTTTC. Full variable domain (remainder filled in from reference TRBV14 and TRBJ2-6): EAGVTQFPSHSVIEKGQTVTLRCDPISGHDNLYWYRRVMGKEIKFLLHFVKESKQDESGMPNNRFLAERTGGTYSTLKVQPAELEDSGVYFCASSPVTGDGFVLTFGAGSRLTVL.

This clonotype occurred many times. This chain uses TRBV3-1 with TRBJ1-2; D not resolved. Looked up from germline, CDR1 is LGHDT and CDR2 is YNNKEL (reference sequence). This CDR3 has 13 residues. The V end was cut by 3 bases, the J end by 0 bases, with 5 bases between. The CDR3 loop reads CASSQRSNYGYTF. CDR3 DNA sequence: TGTGCCAGCAGCCAGCGTTCTAACTATGGCTACACCTTC.

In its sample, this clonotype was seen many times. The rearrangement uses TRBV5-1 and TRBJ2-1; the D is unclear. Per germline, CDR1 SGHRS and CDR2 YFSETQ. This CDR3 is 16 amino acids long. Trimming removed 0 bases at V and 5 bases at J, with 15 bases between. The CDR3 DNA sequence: TGCGCCAGCAGCTTGGCCCTACCAACTGCTAACAATGAGCAGTTCTTC. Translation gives CASSLALPTANNEQFF.

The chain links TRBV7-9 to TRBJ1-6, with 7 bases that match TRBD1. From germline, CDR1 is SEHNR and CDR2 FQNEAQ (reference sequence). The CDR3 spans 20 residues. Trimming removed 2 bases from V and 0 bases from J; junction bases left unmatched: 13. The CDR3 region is CASSLNWGQRTSSYNSPLHF. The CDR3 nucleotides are TGTGCCAGCAGCTTAAATTGGGGACAGAGGACATCCTCCTATAATTCACCCCTCCACTTT. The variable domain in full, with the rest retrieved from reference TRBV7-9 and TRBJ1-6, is DTGVSQNPRHKITKRGQNVTFRCDPISEHNRLYWYRQTLGQGPEFLTYFQNEAQLEKSRLLSDRFSAERPKGSFSTLEIQRTEQGDSAMYLCASSLNWGQRTSSYNSPLHFGNGTRLTVT.

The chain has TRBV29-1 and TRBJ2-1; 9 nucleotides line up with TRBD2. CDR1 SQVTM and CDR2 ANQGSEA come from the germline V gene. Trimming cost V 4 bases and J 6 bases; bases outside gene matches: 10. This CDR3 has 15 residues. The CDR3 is CSVGSGRTVGNEQFF. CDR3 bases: TGCAGCGTTGGCAGCGGGAGGACCGTGGGCAATGAGCAGTTCTTC.

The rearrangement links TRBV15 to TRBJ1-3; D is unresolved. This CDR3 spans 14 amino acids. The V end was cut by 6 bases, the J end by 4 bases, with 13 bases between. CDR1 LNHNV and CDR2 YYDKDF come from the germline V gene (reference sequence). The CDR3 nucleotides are TGTGCCACCAGTCTGGGGAAAGGAGGAAACACCATATATTTT. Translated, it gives CATSLGKGGNTIYF.

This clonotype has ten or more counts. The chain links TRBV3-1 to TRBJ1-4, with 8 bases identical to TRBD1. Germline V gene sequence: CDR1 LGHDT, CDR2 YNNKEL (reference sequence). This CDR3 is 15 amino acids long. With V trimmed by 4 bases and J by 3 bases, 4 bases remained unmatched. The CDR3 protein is CASSPPGQANEKLFF. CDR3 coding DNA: TGTGCCAGCAGCCCCCCGGGACAGGCTAATGAAAAACTGTTTTTT.

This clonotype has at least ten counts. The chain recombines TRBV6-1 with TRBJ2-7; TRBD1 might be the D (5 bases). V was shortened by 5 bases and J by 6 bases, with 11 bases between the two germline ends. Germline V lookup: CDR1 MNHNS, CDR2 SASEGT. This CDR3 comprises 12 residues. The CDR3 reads CASSYIQGEQYF. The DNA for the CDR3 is TGTGCCAGCAGTTATATCCAGGGCGAGCAGTACTTC.

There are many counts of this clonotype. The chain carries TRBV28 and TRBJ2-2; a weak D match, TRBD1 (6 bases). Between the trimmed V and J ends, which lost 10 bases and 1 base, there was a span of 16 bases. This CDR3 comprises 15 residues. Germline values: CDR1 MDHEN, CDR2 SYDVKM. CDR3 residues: CATRPGHLNTGELFF. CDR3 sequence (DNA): TGTGCCACCAGACCGGGACACCTGAACACCGGGGAGCTGTTTTTT.